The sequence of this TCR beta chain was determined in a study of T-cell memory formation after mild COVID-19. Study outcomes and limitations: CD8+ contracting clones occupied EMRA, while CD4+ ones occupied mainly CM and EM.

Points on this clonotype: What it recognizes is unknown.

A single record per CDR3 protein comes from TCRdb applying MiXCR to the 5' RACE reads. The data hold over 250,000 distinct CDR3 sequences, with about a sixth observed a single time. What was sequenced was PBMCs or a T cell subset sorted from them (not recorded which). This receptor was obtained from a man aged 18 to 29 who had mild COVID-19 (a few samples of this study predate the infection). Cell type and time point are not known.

CDR3: CASSPGLARDEQYF. The CDR3 bases are TGCGCCAGCAGCCCCGGACTAGCGCGGGACGAGCAGTACTTC. The chain couples TRBV4-1 to TRBJ2-7; 9 bases agree with TRBD2. In germline, CDR1 is MGHRA, CDR2 YSYEKL. Losses at the gene ends were 4 bases for V and 5 bases for J; bases not matched to a gene: 6. This CDR3 region has 14 residues.